Shown below are 6 T cell receptor beta chains from a single sample sequenced in a study of blood T cell repertoires in COVID-19. This table comes from immunoSEQ multiplex PCR, and its TCRdb copy is limited to in-frame clones, with some not included. The sample includes fewer than 85,000 clones, over 75% of them seen just once. The specimen was peripheral blood. The receptors originated from a woman in her sixties with acute or convalescent COVID-19.

Here the CDR3 reads CASRQSPNTEAFF. CDR3 sequence (DNA): TGTGCCAGCCGCCAGTCTCCTAACACTGAAGCTTTCTTT. V gene TRBV7-9 combines with J gene TRBJ1-1; D is unresolved. The V and J ends lost 8 bases and 2 bases respectively, with 12 bases between them. The germline CDR1 and CDR2 sequences are SEHNR and FQNEAQ (reference sequence). CDR3 size: 13 residues. The full variable domain, its missing parts supplied by reference TRBV7-9 and TRBJ1-1, is DTGVSQNPRHKITKRGQNVTFRCDPISEHNRLYWYRQTLGQGPEFLTYFQNEAQLEKSRLLSDRFSAERPKGSFSTLEIQRTEQGDSAMYLCASRQSPNTEAFFGQGTRLTVV.

This chain connects TRBV18 to TRBJ2-7, with D possibly TRBD2 on 5 matching bases. The germline gives CDR1 KGHSH, CDR2 LQKENI. The V and J ends lost 2 bases and 5 bases respectively, with 13 bases between them. CDR3 length: 14 residues. The CDR3 bases are TGTGCCAGCTCACCAGGAGGTCCGGGGAACGAGCAGTACTTC. Translated, it gives CASSPGGPGNEQYF.

DNA of the CDR3: TGTGCCAGCAGCCAAGAAGGTGGTTTCAGGGGGCGCGACATTCAGTACTTC. It is translated as CASSQEGGFRGRDIQYF. The chain links TRBV14 to TRBJ2-4, with TRBD1 identical over 8 bases. CDR1 and CDR2 from the germline V gene are SGHDN and FVKESK. CDR3 length: 17 amino acids. Germline trimming cut 0 bases from V and 8 bases from J; bases unmatched to any gene: 12.

The chain employs TRBV5-1 and TRBJ2-7; TRBD2 matches 8 bases. Germline V gives CDR1 SGHRS, CDR2 YFSETQ. Trimming cost V 3 bases and J 5 bases; bases outside gene matches: 13. CDR3 length: 16 residues. The CDR3 DNA reads as TGCGCCAGCAGCTCGATTTACCCCAGCGGGAGAAACGAGCAGTACTTC. It yields the protein CASSSIYPSGRNEQYF.

The chain combines TRBV29-1 with TRBJ1-1; D is ambiguous. V lost 3 bases, J lost 0 bases, and 5 bases lay in between. The CDR3 length is 12 residues. CDR1 is SQVTM, CDR2 ANQGSEA, per germline. The CDR3 is CSVDGLNTEAFF. The CDR3 region has the DNA TGCAGCGTTGACGGGTTGAACACTGAAGCTTTCTTT.

V gene TRBV19 combines with J gene TRBJ1-2, with 7 bases aligning to TRBD1. The CDR3 covers 14 residues. Germline CDR1 LNHDA, CDR2 SQIVND (reference sequence). Trimming took 5 bases from V and 2 from J; bases not matched to a gene: 5. The CDR3 DNA sequence: TGTGCCAGTAGTTGGGGACAGACAAACTATGGCTACACCTTC. Translation: CASSWGQTNYGYTF.